This passage covers 15 T cell receptor beta chains from one sample sequenced in a study of T-cell reconstitution after alpha-beta-depleted transplantation in children. For TCRbeta, the library was prepared with unique molecular identifiers. TCRdb re-called the PCR reads through MiXCR, storing one row per CDR3 protein. The sample carries about 610,000 distinct CDR3 sequences, roughly a tenth recorded once. Specimen: PBMCs from the stem cell graft donor, collected from the stem cell graft. The receptors originated from a human donor who donated a stem cell graft to a child with acute myeloid leukemia.

The chain uses TRBV2 and TRBJ2-5, with D possibly being TRBD2 (6 bases). The CDR3 is 15 amino acids. Germline assignment: CDR1 SNHLY and CDR2 FYNNEI. V was pared by 6 bases and J by 5 bases, with 19 bases between. CDR3 sequence: CASSPAGGRGETQYF. The DNA of the CDR3 is TGTGCCAGCAGCCCGGCCGGGGGTAGGGGCGAGACCCAGTACTTC.

This chain connects TRBV5-1 to TRBJ2-5, with 12 bases fitting TRBD2. CDR3 length equals 17 residues. V shed 4 bases and J 5 bases; nucleotides not matched to a gene: 12. The germline CDR1 and CDR2 sequences are SGHRS and YFSETQ. CDR3 residues: CASSQTSGRPPRETQYF. The CDR3 region has the DNA TGCGCCAGCAGCCAGACTAGCGGGAGACCACCCAGGGAGACCCAGTACTTC.

This clonotype has only a few counts. The chain joins TRBV29-1 to TRBJ1-5; D is perhaps TRBD1 (6 bases). The germline CDR1 and CDR2 sequences are SQVTM and ANQGSEA. Trimming removed 5 bases from V and 6 bases from J, with 11 bases in between. The CDR3 length is 12 residues. The CDR3 coding sequence is TGCAGCGTTCAACAGGGCAGTCAGCCCCAGCATTTT. Residues: CSVQQGSQPQHF.

This clonotype turned up a few times. The J gene is TRBJ1-5, the V gene TRBV5-1; D may be TRBD1 (6 bases). Germline lookup yields CDR1 SGHRS and CDR2 YFSETQ. With 0 bases removed from V and 0 bases from J, the gap between germline ends came to 16 bases. The length of the CDR3 is 18 residues. In DNA form, the CDR3 reads TGCGCCAGCAGCTTGGTGCCCCGGACAGCAGATAGCAATCAGCCCCAGCATTTT. Translation gives CASSLVPRTADSNQPQHF.

This clonotype appeared many times. This chain joins TRBV11-2 and TRBJ2-2, with 8 bases that match TRBD1. The V gene end was trimmed by 0 bases and the J gene end by 3 bases; junction bases not matched to a gene: 6. The length of the CDR3 is 17 residues. Germline loops: CDR1 SGHAT, CDR2 FQNNGV. In DNA form, the CDR3 reads TGTGCCAGCAGCTTAGACGGGACAGGACTATACACCGGGGAGCTGTTTTTT. Amino acids: CASSLDGTGLYTGELFF.

This clonotype was seen at least ten times. V is TRBV5-6 and J is TRBJ2-1, with 7 nucleotides matching TRBD2. The CDR3 is made up of 15 amino acids. CDR1 and CDR2 (germline): SGHDT, YYEEEE. V dropped 4 bases and J dropped 7; count of bases not matched to a gene: 11. CDR3 loop: CASSVLAERGNEQFF. In DNA form, the CDR3 reads TGTGCCAGCAGCGTCCTAGCGGAACGGGGTAATGAGCAGTTCTTC. Supplemented by reference TRBV5-6 and TRBJ2-1, the full variable domain reads DAGVTQSPTHLIKTRGQQVTLRCSPKSGHDTVSWYQQALGQGPQFIFQYYEEEERQRGNFPDRFSGHQFPNYSSELNVNALLLGDSALYLCASSVLAERGNEQFFGPGTRLTVL.

This clonotype was found many times. This chain uses TRBV15 with TRBJ2-1; D is unresolved. The germline gives CDR1 LNHNV, CDR2 YYDKDF (reference sequence). The CDR3 is 13 residues long. The V gene lost 5 bases and the J gene lost 8 bases, with 13 bases spanning the gap. CDR3 bases: TGTGCCACCAGCCGAATAGTTAGGGATGAGCAGTTCTTC. This gives the protein CATSRIVRDEQFF.

This clonotype appeared a few times. The rearrangement joins TRBV29-1 to TRBJ2-6; D not resolved. Germline CDR1 SQVTM, CDR2 ANQGSEA. This CDR3 has 12 residues. Trimming took off 6 bases at V and 4 bases at J, with 7 bases between the two ends. This CDR3 is CSVQPGANVLTF. CDR3 DNA sequence: TGCAGCGTCCAACCGGGGGCCAACGTCCTGACTTTC.

This clonotype occurred many times. The chain combines TRBV12-3 or TRBV12-4 with TRBJ2-7; D possibly uses TRBD1 or TRBD2 (5 bases each). The CDR3 loop spans 14 amino acids. Trimming took off 7 bases at V and 5 bases at J, with 18 bases between the two ends. The CDR3: CASTSSWGRNEQYF. CDR3 DNA: TGTGCCAGCACTTCCTCATGGGGACGCAACGAGCAGTACTTC.

The table lists this clonotype with a few counts. The chain's CDR3 is CASSQFGREQYF. The CDR3 DNA sequence: TGCGCCAGCAGCCAATTCGGCCGCGAGCAGTACTTC. V and J are TRBV4-3 and TRBJ2-7; D gene unclear. This CDR3 has 12 amino acids. CDR1 is LGHNA and CDR2 is YSLEER in the germline V gene. The ends were cut back, 2 bases at V and 6 bases at J, with 8 bases in the middle.

This clonotype was recorded a few times. V and J are TRBV28 and TRBJ2-3; 7 nucleotides agree with TRBD1. The CDR3 contains 15 residues. The V and J ends lost 4 bases and 4 bases, in that order; junction bases with no gene match: 8. CDR1 is MDHEN, CDR2 SYDVKM, per germline. Written as DNA, the CDR3 is TGTGCCAGCAGTTCCCCACAGGGGAGACCAGATACGCAGTATTTT. It codes for CASSSPQGRPDTQYF.

This clonotype was seen ten or more times. CDR3 amino acids: CASSYSDRHAYEQYF. DNA for the CDR3: TGTGCCAGCAGTTACTCAGACAGACATGCCTACGAGCAGTACTTC. The rearrangement joins TRBV6-5 to TRBJ2-7; D possibly corresponds to TRBD1 (5 bases). This CDR3 comprises 15 residues. The ends were cut back, 0 bases at V and 2 bases at J, with 11 bases in the middle. Germline values: CDR1 MNHEY, CDR2 SVGAGI.

There are many counts of this clonotype. This chain uses TRBV20-1 with TRBJ2-3; tentative D call: TRBD2 (6 bases). CDR3 length equals 19 residues. Per the germline V gene, CDR1 is DFQATT and CDR2 is SNEGSKA (reference sequence). V lost 0 bases, J lost 4 bases, and 26 bases lay in between. CDR3 bases: TGCAGTGCTAGAGATCTTGGAGGGGAGACCCGACTTCAGGCAGATACGCAGTATTTT. Protein sequence: CSARDLGGETRLQADTQYF.

This clonotype was seen more than once but under ten times. The chain carries TRBV4-3 and TRBJ2-2; D might be TRBD2 (6 bases). The CDR3 is made up of 14 amino acids. Per germline, CDR1 LGHNA and CDR2 YSLEER. Trimming took off 3 bases at V and 5 bases at J, with 10 bases between the two ends. The CDR3 region is CASSHVRGTGELFF. CDR3 nucleotide sequence: TGCGCCAGCAGCCATGTCCGGGGGACCGGGGAGCTGTTTTTT.

This clonotype was detected a few times. V and J are TRBV7-2 and TRBJ1-4; 8 bases map to TRBD1. The CDR3 extends over 14 amino acids. J gave up 9 bases and V 6 bases, and 9 bases lay outside the gene matches. CDR1 is SGHTA and CDR2 is FQGNSA in the germline V gene. The CDR3 here is CASSPDRARQKLFF. The CDR3 region has the DNA TGTGCCAGCAGTCCGGACAGGGCGAGACAAAAACTGTTTTTT.